The T cell receptor (beta chain) under discussion was sequenced for a study of blood T cells in healthy people across ages. For the second PCR, which ran for 7 to 11 cycles, a sample-barcoded 5' primer and a J-beta primer mix were used. TCRdb processed the 5' RACE reads anew with MiXCR; each CDR3 protein has one entry. The table includes some 920,000 distinct CDR3 sequences, about 51% detected once. This clonotype appeared a few times. The antigen is undetermined. CDR1 is MRHNA and CDR2 is SNTAGT in the germline V gene. The CDR3 sequence is 18 residues long. The V segment lost 5 bases and the J segment 7 bases; nucleotides outside the gene matches: 16. Findings of the study overall: Strongly correlated with naive T cell percentage was TCR beta diversity. Expanded clonotype shifts may have been confounded, as the donors had an unknown CMV status. Older age coincided with a roughly linear decline in TCR beta diversity per million T cells.

What was sequenced was blood. This TCR derives from an older woman in good health. This chain connects TRBV6-4 to TRBJ2-3, with 12 nucleotides matching TRBD2. In DNA, the CDR3 is TGTGCCAGCAGTAAGGAAGCACAACTAGCGGGAGGAGGATATACGCAGTATTTT. It encodes CASSKEAQLAGGGYTQYF.